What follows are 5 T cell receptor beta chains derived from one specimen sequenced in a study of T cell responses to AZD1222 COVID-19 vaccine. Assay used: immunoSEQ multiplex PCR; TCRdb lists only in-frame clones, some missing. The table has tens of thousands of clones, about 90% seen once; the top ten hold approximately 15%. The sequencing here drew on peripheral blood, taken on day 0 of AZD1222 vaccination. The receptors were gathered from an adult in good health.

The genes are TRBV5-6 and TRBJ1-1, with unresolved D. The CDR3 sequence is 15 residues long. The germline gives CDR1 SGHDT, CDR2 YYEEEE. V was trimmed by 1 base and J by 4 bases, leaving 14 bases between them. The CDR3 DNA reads TGTGCCAGCAGCTTGATGAGGGCGGCGGGCACTGAAGCTTTCTTT. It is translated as CASSLMRAAGTEAFF.

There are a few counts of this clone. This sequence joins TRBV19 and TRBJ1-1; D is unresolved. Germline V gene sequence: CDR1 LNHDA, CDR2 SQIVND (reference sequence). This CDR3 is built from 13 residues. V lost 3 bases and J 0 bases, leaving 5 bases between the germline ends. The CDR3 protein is CASSILMNTEAFF. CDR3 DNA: TGTGCCAGTAGTATTCTTATGAACACTGAAGCTTTCTTT.

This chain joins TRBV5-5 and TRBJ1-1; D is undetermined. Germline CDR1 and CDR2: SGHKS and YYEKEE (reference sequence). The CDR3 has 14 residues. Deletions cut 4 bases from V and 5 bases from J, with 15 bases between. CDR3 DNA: TGTGCCAGCAGCAGTCCAGGAAGAAAAACTGAAGCTTTCTTT. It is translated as CASSSPGRKTEAFF. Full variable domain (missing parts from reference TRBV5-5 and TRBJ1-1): DAGVTQSPTHLIKTRGQQVTLRCSPISGHKSVSWYQQVLGQGPQFIFQYYEKEERGRGNFPDRFSARQFPNYSSELNVNALLLGDSALYLCASSSPGRKTEAFFGQGTRLTVV.

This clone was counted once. CDR3 residues: CASSLAQGSYEQYF. DNA of the CDR3: TGTGCCAGCAGCTTAGCACAGGGTTCCTACGAGCAGTACTTC. V usage is TRBV11-3 and J usage is TRBJ2-7, with D possibly matching TRBD1 (6 bases). Germline V gene lookup returns CDR1 SGHNT and CDR2 YENEEA. CDR3 length: 14 amino acids. Between the trimmed V and J ends, which lost 1 base and 1 base, there was a span of 8 bases.

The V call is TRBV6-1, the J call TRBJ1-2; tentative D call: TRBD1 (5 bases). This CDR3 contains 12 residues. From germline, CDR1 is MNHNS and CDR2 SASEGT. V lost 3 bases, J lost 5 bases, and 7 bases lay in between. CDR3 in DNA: TGTGCCAGCAGTGAGGGGGGGTATGGCTACACCTTC. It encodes CASSEGGYGYTF.